The entry that follows covers one T cell receptor (beta chain) sequence. Time point described: patch test 1, 2 weeks after DPC sensitization. Indicated treatment: therapeutic diphenylcyclopropenone sensitization with weekly scalp DPC. These data belong to a study of human T cells and chemical hapten exposure. Separate cDNA molecules received unique molecular identifiers, which the library attached to them. TCRdb reprocessed the RACE reads via MiXCR and lists one record per CDR3 protein. The sample has around 380,000 distinct CDR3 sequences; about 4.8% are singletons. Trimming took off 4 bases at V and 7 bases at J, with 13 bases between the two ends. The length of the CDR3 is 13 residues.

V gene TRBV12-3 or TRBV12-4 combines with J gene TRBJ1-1, with D unclear. The source material was whole blood, sampled in connection with sensitization to the hapten diphenylcyclopropenone (DPC). This sequence originates from a woman in her 50s with alopecia areata. Some clones in this sample may be carry-over from other donors' samples. The CDR3 protein is CASSWTGTGEAFF. Written as DNA, the CDR3 is TGTGCCAGCAGTTGGACGGGCACGGGTGAAGCTTTCTTT.